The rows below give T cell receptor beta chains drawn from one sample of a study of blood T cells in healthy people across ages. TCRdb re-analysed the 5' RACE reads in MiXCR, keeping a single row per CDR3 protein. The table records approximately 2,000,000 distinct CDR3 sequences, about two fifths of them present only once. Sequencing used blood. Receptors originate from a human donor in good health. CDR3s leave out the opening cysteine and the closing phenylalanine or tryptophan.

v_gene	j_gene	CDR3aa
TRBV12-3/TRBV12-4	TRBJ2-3	ASSFIQFGDTQY
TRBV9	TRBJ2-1	ASSLQGRKNEQF
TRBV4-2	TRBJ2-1	ASSPQGGGQF
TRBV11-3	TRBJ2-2	ASSRRDSTGELF
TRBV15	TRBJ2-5	ATSTRLAAMYQETQY
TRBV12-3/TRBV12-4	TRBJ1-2	ASSLPGQGNNYGYT
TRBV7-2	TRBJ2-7	ASSFGGALYEQY
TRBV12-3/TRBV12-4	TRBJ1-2	ASSQGNRVYGYT
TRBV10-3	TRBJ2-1	AISASLGNEQF
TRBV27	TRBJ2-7	ASSSSPTGIPYEQY
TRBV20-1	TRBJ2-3	SAGGGLPSTDTQY
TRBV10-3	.	AISATFAGGNYEQY
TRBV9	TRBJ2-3	ASSPRTSGGFTDTQY
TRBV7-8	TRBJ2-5	ASTTGVEETQY
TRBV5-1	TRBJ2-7	ASSLEISYSYEQY
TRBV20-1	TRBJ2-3	SASSGLAGGLDTQY
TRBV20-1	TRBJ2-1	SAQGSGGGAEQF
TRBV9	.	ASSVGGRVINEQY